Listed below are T cell receptor beta chains from one sample, sequenced in a study of shared clonotypes between healthy human individuals. Here immunoSEQ multiplex PCR was the method, and the copy in TCRdb shows in-frame clones only, minus some. Here the sample spans millions of clones, about 95% being singletons. Sequenced sample: naive CD8+ T cells sorted from blood. The receptors stem from a man younger than 35 in good health. The conserved cysteine and the conserved F or W are not part of the CDR3 here. Each record gives: CDR3 protein, V gene.

AWSATGGNEAF	TRBV30
ASSLGQGKDNEQF	TRBV4-3
ASSLPGDGYT	TRBV5-1
ASTNGAREGQY	TRBV7-9
ASSQAPQALH	TRBV4-1
ASSADSLNTEAF	TRBV9
ASSPRRETGYNEQF	TRBV9
ASSEPGPNQPQH	TRBV6-1
ASSFGLGQGHEQY	TRBV5-6
ASSIGPASSPYEQY	TRBV19
ASGIRTGLKEQY	TRBV12-5
ASSLWQGPDTQY	TRBV7-2
AISESIASGAGYT	TRBV10-3